Presented here are 24 T cell receptor beta chains from one specimen sequenced in a study of cytotoxic CD8 clonotypes in ibrutinib-treated CLL. Profiled with immunoSEQ multiplex PCR; TCRdb holds only in-frame clones, not every one. The data show under 300,000 clones, approximately 79% seen once. Sequences were derived from PBMCs, sampled at disease progression, from a patient treated with ibrutinib. These receptors all stem from a human donor with chronic lymphocytic leukemia.

The chain has TRBV10-2 and TRBJ2-7; 7 bases match TRBD2. The CDR3 sequence is 13 residues long. Trimming cost V 6 bases and J 6 bases; bases outside gene matches: 8. Germline V lookup: CDR1 WSHSY, CDR2 SAAADI. The CDR3 region has the DNA TGCGCCAGCAGACTCACTAGCGTGCTCGAGCAGTACTTC. It yields the protein CASRLTSVLEQYF.

This chain joins TRBV9 and TRBJ2-4; 10 bases match TRBD1. From germline, CDR1 is SGDLS and CDR2 YYNGEE. The CDR3 totals 16 residues. Losses at the gene ends were 0 bases for V and 9 bases for J; bases not matched to a gene: 9. CDR3 residues: CASSVEVDRGRGIQYF. In DNA form, the CDR3 reads TGTGCCAGCAGCGTAGAAGTAGACAGGGGGCGCGGCATTCAGTACTTC.

J is TRBJ1-2 and V is TRBV5-4, with D possibly being TRBD1 (5 bases). CDR1 and CDR2 (germline): SGHNT, YYREEE (reference sequence). There are 14 residues in the CDR3. The V and J ends lost 2 bases and 8 bases respectively, with 16 bases between them. The CDR3 DNA is TGTGCCAGCAGCTTTCCTCGCAGGGACCAAGGCTACACCTTC. It specifies CASSFPRRDQGYTF.

The chain uses TRBV6-5 and TRBJ2-2; TRBD1 matches at 7 bases. The CDR3 consists of 16 residues. The trim removed 2 bases at V and 4 bases at J, leaving 7 bases unmatched. The germline gives CDR1 MNHEY, CDR2 SVGAGI. The CDR3 DNA is TGTGCCAGCAGTTACCGACCTGACAGGGTCACCGGGGAGCTGTTTTTT. Its translation is CASSYRPDRVTGELFF.

The chain employs TRBV4-1 and TRBJ2-1, with D perhaps TRBD2 (5 bases). Germline assignment: CDR1 MGHRA and CDR2 YSYEKL. The CDR3 extends over 16 amino acids. Trimming left V 4 bases short and J 1 base short, with 14 bases between. CDR3 region: CASSLLGVGSYNEQFF. The CDR3 coding sequence is TGCGCCAGCAGCCTGTTGGGAGTGGGATCCTACAATGAGCAGTTCTTC.

The chain joins TRBV27 to TRBJ2-7, with TRBD2 identical over 13 bases. V gave up 6 bases and J gave up 2 bases; unmatched junction bases: 10. The germline CDR1 and CDR2 sequences are MNHEY and SMNVEV (reference sequence). This CDR3 is built from 17 residues. The CDR3 reads CASRRSSGTSGTYEQYF. In DNA form, the CDR3 reads TGTGCCAGCAGGCGATCCTCCGGGACTAGCGGGACCTACGAGCAGTACTTC.

The V call is TRBV7-2, the J call TRBJ1-2; no clear D gene. The CDR3 extends over 12 amino acids. V dropped 6 bases and J dropped 0 bases, with 5 bases sitting between them. Germline loops: CDR1 SGHTA, CDR2 FQGNSA. The CDR3 sequence is CASRKANYGYTF. The DNA for the CDR3 is TGTGCCAGCAGAAAAGCTAACTATGGCTACACCTTC.

The J gene is TRBJ2-3, the V gene TRBV4-1; the D is unclear. Trimming pared 0 bases from V and 1 base from J, leaving 5 bases between. The CDR3 covers 14 residues. Germline loops: CDR1 MGHRA, CDR2 YSYEKL. Written as DNA, the CDR3 is TGCGCCAGCAGCCAAGATCGGGGCACAGATACGCAGTATTTT. This translates into CASSQDRGTDTQYF.

The chain links TRBV7-8 to TRBJ2-7, with D perhaps matching TRBD2 (6 bases). The CDR3 consists of 16 residues. Per the germline V gene, CDR1 is SGHVS and CDR2 is FQNEAQ. The V end lost 0 bases, the J end lost 3 bases, and 15 bases lay between the germline ends. In DNA form, the CDR3 reads TGTGCCAGCAGCTTAGCGGTGCTAGCGAAAAACTACGAGCAGTACTTC. This sequence encodes CASSLAVLAKNYEQYF.

This rearrangement joins TRBV7-9 to TRBJ2-1; 9 bases are a match to TRBD2. The junction had 3 bases not matched to a gene; V was cut back by 2 bases and J by 7 bases. Per the germline V gene, CDR1 is SEHNR and CDR2 is FQNEAQ (reference sequence). CDR3 length: 14 amino acids. The CDR3 spells CASSLPGLANEQFF. CDR3 bases: TGTGCCAGCAGCTTACCGGGACTAGCAAATGAGCAGTTCTTC.

V gene TRBV9 combines with J gene TRBJ2-1, with D perhaps given as TRBD1 or TRBD2 (5 bases each). The CDR3 covers 15 residues. With 3 bases removed from V and 6 bases from J, the gap between germline ends came to 16 bases. From germline, CDR1 is SGDLS and CDR2 YYNGEE. CDR3 nucleotide sequence: TGTGCCAGCAGCGCAGCGGACACCCGCTCCAATGAGCAGTTCTTC. Its protein product is CASSAADTRSNEQFF.

The chain has TRBV7-6 and TRBJ2-1; TRBD2 matches at 11 bases. This CDR3 has 13 residues. With 1 base clipped from V and 10 bases from J, the junction kept 0 bases outside the gene matches. Germline CDR1 and CDR2: SGHVS and FNYEAQ. Written as DNA, the CDR3 is TGTGCCAGCAGCTTAGGACTAGCGGGAGAGCAGTTCTTC. It yields the protein CASSLGLAGEQFF.

The rearrangement uses TRBV29-1 and TRBJ1-2; D unresolved. Between the trimmed V and J ends, which lost 5 bases and 2 bases, there was a span of 9 bases. This CDR3 is built from 12 residues. The germline CDR1 and CDR2 sequences are SQVTM and ANQGSEA. This chain's CDR3 is CSVFSANYGYTF. DNA of the CDR3: TGCAGCGTTTTCTCCGCCAACTATGGCTACACCTTC.

The J gene is TRBJ2-7, the V gene TRBV5-4; TRBD2 might be the D (6 bases). Germline CDR1 SGHNT, CDR2 YYREEE (reference sequence). V was trimmed by 5 bases and J by 3 bases, leaving 15 bases between them. The CDR3 runs to 14 residues. CDR3 in amino acids: CASSLVGGGYEQYF. As DNA, the CDR3 is TGTGCCAGCAGTCTGGTCGGGGGTGGCTACGAGCAGTACTTC.

CDR3 loop: CASSRDRVGETQYF. The CDR3 coding sequence is TGCGCCAGCAGCCGGGACAGGGTGGGAGAGACCCAGTACTTC. V gene TRBV5-1 combines with J gene TRBJ2-5, with TRBD1 matching over 9 bases. The CDR3 spans 14 residues. Germline V gene sequence: CDR1 SGHRS, CDR2 YFSETQ. Losses at the gene ends were 4 bases for V and 4 bases for J; bases not matched to a gene: 5.

The V and J genes are TRBV19 and TRBJ2-3, with 8 bases identical to TRBD2. The CDR3 runs to 15 residues. Germline loops: CDR1 LNHDA, CDR2 SQIVND (reference sequence). After removal of 3 bases from V and 6 bases from J, the junction contained 8 bases not matched to a gene. This CDR3 is CASSILRGGSDTQYF. The DNA of the CDR3 is TGTGCCAGTAGTATCCTCCGGGGGGGGAGTGATACGCAGTATTTT.

The rearrangement links TRBV10-3 to TRBJ1-1, with 7 nucleotides matching TRBD1. Germline lookup yields CDR1 ENHRY and CDR2 SYGVKD. V shed 0 bases, J shed 3 bases, and the junction held 1 base outside the gene matches. The CDR3 is made up of 14 amino acids. This CDR3 is CAISESRGDTEAFF. DNA of the CDR3: TGTGCCATCAGTGAGTCCAGGGGGGACACTGAAGCTTTCTTT.

The genes are TRBV18 and TRBJ1-5; D possibly corresponds to TRBD1 (6 bases). The CDR3 extends over 13 amino acids. From germline, CDR1 is KGHSH and CDR2 LQKENI. V was cut by 5 bases and J by 5 bases, with 10 bases left in between. As DNA, the CDR3 is TGTGCCAGCTCAGAGACAGGTTATCAGCCCCAGCATTTT. Translation gives CASSETGYQPQHF.

The chain employs TRBV29-1 and TRBJ1-2; D is possibly TRBD1 (5 bases). Germline CDR1 reads SQVTM; CDR2 reads ANQGSEA. V lost 3 bases and J lost 4, with 15 bases in between. This CDR3 is built from 14 residues. For the CDR3, the DNA is TGCAGCGTTGATTTGAGAGGGGCTGCCTATGGCTACACCTTC. The encoded protein is CSVDLRGAAYGYTF.

The chain combines TRBV9 with TRBJ2-3, with TRBD2 matching over 9 bases. This CDR3 spans 16 amino acids. CDR1 and CDR2 from the germline V gene are SGDLS and YYNGEE. After removal of 0 bases from V and 4 bases from J, the junction contained 6 bases not matched to a gene. CDR3 DNA sequence: TGTGCCAGCAGCGTAGGAGCGGGAGGTTCCTCAGATACGCAGTATTTT. As protein: CASSVGAGGSSDTQYF.

This chain links TRBV28 with TRBJ2-7; possible D gene TRBD1, 8 bases. Trimming left V 9 bases short and J 10 bases short, with 16 bases between. The CDR3 has 11 amino acids. Germline V gene lookup returns CDR1 MDHEN and CDR2 SYDVKM. The CDR3 coding sequence is TGTGCCAGTTACACAGGGGGGGTTCAGTACTTC. This translates into CASYTGGVQYF.

The J gene is TRBJ1-1, the V gene TRBV2; D unclear. V was cut by 3 bases and J by 0 bases, with 11 bases left in between. The CDR3 extends over 15 amino acids. In germline, CDR1 is SNHLY, CDR2 FYNNEI. The CDR3 DNA reads as TGTGCCAGCAGTGATCTCCCCGGGTTGAACACTGAAGCTTTCTTT. Translating gives CASSDLPGLNTEAFF.

This clone was recorded only once. The chain links TRBV7-7 to TRBJ2-1; D remains ambiguous. V was trimmed by 5 bases and J by 8 bases, leaving 16 bases between them. The CDR3 covers 14 residues. Germline values: CDR1 SSHAT, CDR2 FNYEAQ (reference sequence). CDR3 loop: CASSPIRTVDEQFF. In nucleotides, the CDR3 is TGTGCCAGCAGCCCGATCCGGACCGTTGATGAGCAGTTCTTC.

The chain uses TRBV6-5 and TRBJ1-1, with a weak D call TRBD1 (5 bases). Germline values: CDR1 MNHEY, CDR2 SVGAGI. The CDR3 is 14 amino acids. Trimming took off 5 bases at V and 5 bases at J, with 15 bases between the two ends. CDR3 coding DNA: TGTGCCAGCAGTCTACGAGGGGCGACAACTGAAGCTTTCTTT. Its protein is CASSLRGATTEAFF.